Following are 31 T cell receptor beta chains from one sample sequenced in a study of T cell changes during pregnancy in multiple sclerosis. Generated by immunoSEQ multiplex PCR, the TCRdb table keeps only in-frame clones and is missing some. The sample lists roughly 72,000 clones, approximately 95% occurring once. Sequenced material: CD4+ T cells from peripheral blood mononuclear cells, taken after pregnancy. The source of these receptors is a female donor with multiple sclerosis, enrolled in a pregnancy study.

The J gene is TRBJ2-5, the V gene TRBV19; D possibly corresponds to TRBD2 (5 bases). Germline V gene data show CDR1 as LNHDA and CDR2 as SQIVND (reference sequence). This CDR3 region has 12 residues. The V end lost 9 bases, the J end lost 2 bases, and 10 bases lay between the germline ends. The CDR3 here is CASGVPQETQYF. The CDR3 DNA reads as TGTGCCAGCGGGGTCCCGCAAGAGACCCAGTACTTC. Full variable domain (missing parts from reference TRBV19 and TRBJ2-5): DGGITQSPKYLFRKEGQNVTLSCEQNLNHDAMYWYRQDPGQGLRLIYYSQIVNDFQKGDIAEGYSVSREKKESFPLTVTSAQKNPTAFYLCASGVPQETQYFGPGTRLLVL.

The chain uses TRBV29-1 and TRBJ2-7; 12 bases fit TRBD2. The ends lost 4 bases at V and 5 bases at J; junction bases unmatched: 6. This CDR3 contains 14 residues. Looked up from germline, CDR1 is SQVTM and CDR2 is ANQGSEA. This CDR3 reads CSVGTSGNSHEQYF. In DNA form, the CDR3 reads TGCAGCGTTGGGACTAGCGGGAATTCCCACGAGCAGTACTTC.

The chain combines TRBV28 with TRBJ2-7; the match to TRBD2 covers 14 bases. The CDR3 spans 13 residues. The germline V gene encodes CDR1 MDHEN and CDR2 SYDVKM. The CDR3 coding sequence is TGTGTGTCGACTAGCGGGAGGGAATTGGAGCAGTACTTC. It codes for CVSTSGRELEQYF.

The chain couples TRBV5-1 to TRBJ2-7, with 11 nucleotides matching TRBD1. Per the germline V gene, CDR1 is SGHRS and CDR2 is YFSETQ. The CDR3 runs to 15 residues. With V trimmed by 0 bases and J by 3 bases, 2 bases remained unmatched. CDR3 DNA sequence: TGCGCCAGCAGCTTGGGGGGGACAGGGGGCTACGAGCAGTACTTC. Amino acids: CASSLGGTGGYEQYF.

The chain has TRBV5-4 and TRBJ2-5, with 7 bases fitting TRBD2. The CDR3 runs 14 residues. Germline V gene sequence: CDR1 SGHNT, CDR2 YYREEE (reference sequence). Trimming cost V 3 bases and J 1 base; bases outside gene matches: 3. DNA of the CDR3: TGTGCCAGCAGCTACTCTAGCGGCCAAGAGACCCAGTACTTC. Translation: CASSYSSGQETQYF.

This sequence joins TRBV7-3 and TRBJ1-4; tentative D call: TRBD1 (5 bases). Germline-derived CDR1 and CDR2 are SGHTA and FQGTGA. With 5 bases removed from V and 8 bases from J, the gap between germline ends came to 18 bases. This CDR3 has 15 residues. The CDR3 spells CASSPQGISMEKLFF. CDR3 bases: TGTGCCAGCAGCCCCCAGGGTATTTCAATGGAAAAACTGTTTTTT.

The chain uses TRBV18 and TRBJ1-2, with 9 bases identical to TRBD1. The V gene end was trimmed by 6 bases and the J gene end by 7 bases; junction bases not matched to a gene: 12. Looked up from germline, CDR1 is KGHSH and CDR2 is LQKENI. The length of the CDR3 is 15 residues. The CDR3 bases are TGTGCCAGCTCGCCCCCGGGACAGGGCACTCGTGGCTACACCTTC. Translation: CASSPPGQGTRGYTF.

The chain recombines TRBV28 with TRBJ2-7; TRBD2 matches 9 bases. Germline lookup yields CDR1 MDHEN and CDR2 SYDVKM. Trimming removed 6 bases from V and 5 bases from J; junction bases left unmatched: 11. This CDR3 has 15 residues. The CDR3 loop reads CASSSSSGKRDEQYF. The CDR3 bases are TGTGCCAGCAGCTCTTCTAGCGGGAAGAGGGACGAGCAGTACTTC.

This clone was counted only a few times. The CDR3 DNA is TGTGCCAGCACCACCGGGAACTCTGGAAACACCATATATTTT. Translation: CASTTGNSGNTIYF. The gene calls are TRBV6-1 and TRBJ1-3; no clear D. The CDR3 is 14 residues long. Germline lookup yields CDR1 MNHNS and CDR2 SASEGT. The V end was cut by 7 bases, the J end by 0 bases, with 10 bases between.

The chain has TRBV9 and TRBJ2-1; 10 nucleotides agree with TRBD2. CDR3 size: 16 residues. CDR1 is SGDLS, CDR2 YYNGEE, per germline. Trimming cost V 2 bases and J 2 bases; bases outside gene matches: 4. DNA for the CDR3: TGTGCCAGCAGCGTCCGGAGCGGGAGGGCCTACAATGAGCAGTTCTTC. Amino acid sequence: CASSVRSGRAYNEQFF.

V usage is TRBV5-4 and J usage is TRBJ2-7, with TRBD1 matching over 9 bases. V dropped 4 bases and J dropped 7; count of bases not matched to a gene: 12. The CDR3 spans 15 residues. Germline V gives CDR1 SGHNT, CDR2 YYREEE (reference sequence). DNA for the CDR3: TGTGCCAGCAGCCCGACAGGGGGACCCTTGGGGGAGCAGTACTTC. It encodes CASSPTGGPLGEQYF.

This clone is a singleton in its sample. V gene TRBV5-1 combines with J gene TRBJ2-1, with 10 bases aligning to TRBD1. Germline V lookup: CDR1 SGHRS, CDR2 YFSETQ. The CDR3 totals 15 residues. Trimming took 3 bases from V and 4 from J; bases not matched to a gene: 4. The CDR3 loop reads CASSSPGQGYNEQFF. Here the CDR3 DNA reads TGCGCCAGCAGCTCCCCGGGACAGGGGTACAATGAGCAGTTCTTC.

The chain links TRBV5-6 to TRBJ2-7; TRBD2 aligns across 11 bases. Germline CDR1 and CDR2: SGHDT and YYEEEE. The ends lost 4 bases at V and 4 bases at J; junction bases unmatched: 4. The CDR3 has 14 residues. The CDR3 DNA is TGTGCCAGCAGCATTCTAGCGGGAGGTTACGAGCAGTACTTC. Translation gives CASSILAGGYEQYF.

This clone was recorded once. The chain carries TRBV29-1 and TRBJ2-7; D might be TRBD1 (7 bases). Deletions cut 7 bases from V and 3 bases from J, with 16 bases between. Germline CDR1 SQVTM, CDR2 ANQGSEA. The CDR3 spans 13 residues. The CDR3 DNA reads TGCAGCGGGGGGGACAGAAGGGGCTACGAGCAGTACTTC. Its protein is CSGGDRRGYEQYF.

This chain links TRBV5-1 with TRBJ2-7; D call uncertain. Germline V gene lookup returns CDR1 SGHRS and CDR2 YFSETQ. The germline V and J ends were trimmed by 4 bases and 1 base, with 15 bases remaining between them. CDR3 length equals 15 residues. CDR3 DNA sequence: TGCGCCAGCAGCCCCAGGATCGTTCCTTCCTACGAGCAGTACTTC. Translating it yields CASSPRIVPSYEQYF.

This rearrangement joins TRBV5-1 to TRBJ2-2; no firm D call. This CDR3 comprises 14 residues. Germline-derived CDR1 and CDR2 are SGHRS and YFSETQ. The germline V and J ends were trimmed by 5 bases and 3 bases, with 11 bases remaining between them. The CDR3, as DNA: TGCGCCAGCAGGAGTAGCCTGTACACCGGGGAGCTGTTTTTT. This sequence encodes CASRSSLYTGELFF. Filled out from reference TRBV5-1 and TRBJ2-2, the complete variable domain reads KAGVTQTPRYLIKTRGQQVTLSCSPISGHRSVSWYQQTPGQGLQFLFEYFSETQRNKGNFPGRFSGRQFSNSRSEMNVSTLELGDSALYLCASRSSLYTGELFFGEGSRLTVL.

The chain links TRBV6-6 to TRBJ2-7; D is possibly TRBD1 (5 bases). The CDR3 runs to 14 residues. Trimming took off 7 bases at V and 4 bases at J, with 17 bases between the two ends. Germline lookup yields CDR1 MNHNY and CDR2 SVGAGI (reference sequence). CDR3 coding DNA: TGTGCCAGCACCATCCAAAGGGGCGGATACGAGCAGTACTTC. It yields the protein CASTIQRGGYEQYF.

The CDR3 region is CASSQEGHLNQPQHF. CDR3 nucleotides: TGCGCCAGCAGCCAAGAGGGACACCTCAATCAGCCCCAGCATTTT. The chain is built from TRBV4-1 and TRBJ1-5; the D gene is possibly TRBD1 (6 bases). Germline CDR1 reads MGHRA; CDR2 reads YSYEKL. The CDR3 contains 15 residues. The ends were cut back, 0 bases at V and 3 bases at J, with 9 bases in the middle.

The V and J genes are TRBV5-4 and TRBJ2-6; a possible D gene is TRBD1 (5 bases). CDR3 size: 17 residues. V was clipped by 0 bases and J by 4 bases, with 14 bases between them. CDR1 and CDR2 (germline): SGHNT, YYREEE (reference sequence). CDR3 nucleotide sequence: TGTGCCAGCAGCTTGGTCCAGGGAAGTGGCGGGGCCAACGTCCTGACTTTC. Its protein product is CASSLVQGSGGANVLTF.

The CDR3 nucleotides read TGTGCCACCAGCAGCGCCCCGGGACAGGGAAGCGGGGTCCCCTACAATGAGCAGTTCTTC. It specifies CATSSAPGQGSGVPYNEQFF. This chain links TRBV15 with TRBJ2-1, with 9 bases fitting TRBD1. V shed 3 bases, J shed 2 bases, and the junction held 17 bases outside the gene matches. This CDR3 is built from 20 residues. Germline CDR1 is LNHNV and CDR2 is YYDKDF (reference sequence).

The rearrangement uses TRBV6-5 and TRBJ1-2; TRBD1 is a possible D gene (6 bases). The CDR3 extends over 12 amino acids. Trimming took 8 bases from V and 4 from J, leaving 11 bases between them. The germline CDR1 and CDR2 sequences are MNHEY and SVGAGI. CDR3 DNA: TGTGCCAGCTGGGGGCAGATCTATGGCTACACCTTC. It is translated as CASWGQIYGYTF.

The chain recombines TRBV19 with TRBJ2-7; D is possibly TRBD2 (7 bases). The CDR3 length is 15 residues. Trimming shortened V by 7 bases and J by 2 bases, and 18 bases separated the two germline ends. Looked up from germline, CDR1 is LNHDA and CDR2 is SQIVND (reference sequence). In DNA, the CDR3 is TGTGCCAGTAAAACAGGGTCGGGAGGAGCCTACGAGCAGTACTTC. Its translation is CASKTGSGGAYEQYF. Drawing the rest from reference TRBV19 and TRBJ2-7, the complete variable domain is DGGITQSPKYLFRKEGQNVTLSCEQNLNHDAMYWYRQDPGQGLRLIYYSQIVNDFQKGDIAEGYSVSREKKESFPLTVTSAQKNPTAFYLCASKTGSGGAYEQYFGPGTRLTVT.

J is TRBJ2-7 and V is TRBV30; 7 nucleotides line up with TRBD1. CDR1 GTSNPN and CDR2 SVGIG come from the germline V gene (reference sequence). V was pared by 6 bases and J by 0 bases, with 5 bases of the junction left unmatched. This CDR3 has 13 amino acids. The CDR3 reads CACFHRGSYEQYF. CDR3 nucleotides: TGTGCCTGCTTTCACAGGGGCTCCTACGAGCAGTACTTC. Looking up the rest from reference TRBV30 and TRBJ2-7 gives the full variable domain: SQTIHQWPATLVQPVGSPLSLECTVEGTSNPNLYWYRQAAGRGLQLLFYSVGIGQISSEVPQNLSASRPQDRQFILSSKKLLLSDSGFYLCACFHRGSYEQYFGPGTRLTVT.

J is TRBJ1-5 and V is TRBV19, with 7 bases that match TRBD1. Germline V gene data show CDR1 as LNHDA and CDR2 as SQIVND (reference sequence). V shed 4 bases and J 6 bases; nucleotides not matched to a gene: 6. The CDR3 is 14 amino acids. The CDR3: CASSSERGPQPQHF. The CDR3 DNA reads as TGTGCCAGTAGTAGTGAGAGGGGGCCTCAGCCCCAGCATTTT.

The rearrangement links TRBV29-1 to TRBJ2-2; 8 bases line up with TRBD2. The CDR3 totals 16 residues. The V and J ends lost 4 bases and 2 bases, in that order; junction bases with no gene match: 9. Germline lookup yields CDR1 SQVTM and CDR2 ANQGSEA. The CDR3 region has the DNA TGCAGCGTTGGGAAAAGCGGGGGTCGAAACACCGGGGAGCTGTTTTTT. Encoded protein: CSVGKSGGRNTGELFF.

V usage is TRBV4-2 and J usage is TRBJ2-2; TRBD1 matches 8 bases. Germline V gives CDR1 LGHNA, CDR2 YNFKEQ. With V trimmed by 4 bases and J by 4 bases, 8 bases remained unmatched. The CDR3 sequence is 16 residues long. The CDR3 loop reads CASSPYPGQVTGELFF. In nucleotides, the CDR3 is TGTGCCAGCAGCCCATACCCGGGACAGGTCACCGGGGAGCTGTTTTTT.

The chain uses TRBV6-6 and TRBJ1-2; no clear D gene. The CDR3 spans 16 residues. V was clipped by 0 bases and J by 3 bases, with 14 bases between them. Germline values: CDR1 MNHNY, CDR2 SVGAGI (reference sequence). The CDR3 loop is CASSYSGAGGDYGYTF. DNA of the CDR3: TGTGCCAGCAGTTACTCAGGCGCAGGCGGGGACTATGGCTACACCTTC.

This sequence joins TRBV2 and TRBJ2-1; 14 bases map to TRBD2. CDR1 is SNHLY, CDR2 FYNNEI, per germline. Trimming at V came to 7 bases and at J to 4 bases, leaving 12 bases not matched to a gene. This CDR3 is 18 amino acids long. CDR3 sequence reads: CASTELKTSGRVYNEQFF. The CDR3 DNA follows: TGTGCCAGCACCGAGCTAAAGACTAGCGGGAGGGTTTACAATGAGCAGTTCTTC.

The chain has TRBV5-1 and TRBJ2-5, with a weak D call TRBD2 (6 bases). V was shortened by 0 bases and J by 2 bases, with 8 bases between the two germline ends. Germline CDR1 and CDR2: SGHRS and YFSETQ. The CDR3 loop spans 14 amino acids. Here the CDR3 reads CASSLDGGQETQYF. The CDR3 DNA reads TGCGCCAGCAGCTTGGACGGGGGACAAGAGACCCAGTACTTC.

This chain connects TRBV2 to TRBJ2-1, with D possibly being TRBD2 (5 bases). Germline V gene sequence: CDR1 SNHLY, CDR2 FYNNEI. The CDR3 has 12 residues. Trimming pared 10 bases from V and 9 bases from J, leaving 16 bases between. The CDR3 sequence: CATGRGSAEQFF. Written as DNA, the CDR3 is TGTGCCACGGGGAGAGGGAGCGCTGAGCAGTTCTTC.

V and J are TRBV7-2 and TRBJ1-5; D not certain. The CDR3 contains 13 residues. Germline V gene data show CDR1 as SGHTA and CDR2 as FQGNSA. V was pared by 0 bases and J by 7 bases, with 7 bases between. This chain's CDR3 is CASSLAPVQPQHF. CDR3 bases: TGTGCCAGCAGCTTAGCTCCGGTACAGCCCCAGCATTTT.